The entry below gives a single T cell receptor (beta chain) sequence along with its context. The CDR3 is 15 residues long. Trimming stripped 8 bases from V and 0 bases from J, with 14 bases between. CDR1 MNHEY and CDR2 SMNVEV come from the germline V gene (reference sequence). Repertoires were generated with immunoSEQ multiplex PCR, while TCRdb's copy carries only in-frame clones and drops some. There are approximately 300,000 clones in the sample; 90% occur only once, and 3.5% to 4.5% lies in the top ten. This sample is part of a study of blood T cell repertoires in COVID-19. The overall study: COVID-19 samples, acute and convalescent, were from the United States, Italy and Spain.

Enrollees, about 18 to 100 years old, lived in about two dozen US areas. The sample taken for sequencing was PBMCs or T cells enriched from blood (not recorded which). This receptor was taken from a woman aged 18-29 years with acute COVID-19. V is TRBV27 and J is TRBJ1-3; maybe TRBD1 (6 bases). CDR3 sequence: CASGLTGYSGNTIYF. In nucleotides, the CDR3 is TGTGCCAGCGGATTGACAGGCTACTCTGGAAACACCATATATTTT.